The clone carrying this T cell receptor beta chain was seen more than once but under ten times. The antigen is unknown. Investigators isolated RNA and reverse transcribed it into cDNA to act as the sequencing template. Sequencing used immunoSEQ multiplex PCR; TCRdb keeps in-frame clones, though not all of them. Here the sample spans some 160,000 clones, 62% being singletons. The data belong to a study of CD8+ T cells in alopecia areata. Both CD4+ and CD8+ T cells were separated by sorting PBMCs. CDR3 size: 12 residues. The V gene's germline CDR1 is MDHEN and CDR2 SYDVKM. After removal of 6 bases from V and 5 bases from J, the junction contained 3 bases not matched to a gene. Findings and limits, study-wide: Sequence data from scalp samples additionally include resident alphabeta T cells of normal skin. Clonality exceeded that of normal scalp in lesional scalp, most notably in alopecia totalis/universalis. Whereas mice showed it more clearly, TCR sharing across patients was murkier, possibly because of HLA.

The source material was CD8+ T cells sorted from blood. The J gene is TRBJ2-7, the V gene TRBV28; 8 bases fit TRBD1. The sequence derives from a human donor in good health. CDR3 sequence: CASRAGGHEQYF. CDR3 nucleotides: TGTGCCAGCAGAGCAGGGGGCCACGAGCAGTACTTC.